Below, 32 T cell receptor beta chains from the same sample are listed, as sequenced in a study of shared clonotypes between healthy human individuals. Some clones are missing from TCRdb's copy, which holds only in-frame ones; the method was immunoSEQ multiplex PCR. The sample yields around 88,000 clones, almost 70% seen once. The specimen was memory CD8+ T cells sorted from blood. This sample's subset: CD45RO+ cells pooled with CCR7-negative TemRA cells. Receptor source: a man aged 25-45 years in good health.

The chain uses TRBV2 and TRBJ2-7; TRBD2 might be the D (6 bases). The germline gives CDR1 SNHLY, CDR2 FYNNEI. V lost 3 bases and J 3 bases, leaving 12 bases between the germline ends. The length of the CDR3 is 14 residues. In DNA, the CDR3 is TGTGCCAGCAGTGATATGGCGGGGATCTACGAGCAGTACTTC. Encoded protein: CASSDMAGIYEQYF.

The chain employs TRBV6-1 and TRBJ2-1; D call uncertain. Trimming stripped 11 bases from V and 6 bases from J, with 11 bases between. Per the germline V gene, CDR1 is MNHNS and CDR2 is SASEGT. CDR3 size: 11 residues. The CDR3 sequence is CAGKVANEQFF. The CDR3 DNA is TGTGCCGGTAAAGTGGCCAATGAGCAGTTCTTC.

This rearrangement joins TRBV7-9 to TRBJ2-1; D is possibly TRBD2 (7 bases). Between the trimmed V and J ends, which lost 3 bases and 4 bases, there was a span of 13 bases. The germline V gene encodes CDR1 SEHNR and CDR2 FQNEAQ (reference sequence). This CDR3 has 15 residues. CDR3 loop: CASSLSSGTYNEQFF. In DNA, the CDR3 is TGTGCCAGCAGCTTGAGCAGCGGGACATACAATGAGCAGTTCTTC.

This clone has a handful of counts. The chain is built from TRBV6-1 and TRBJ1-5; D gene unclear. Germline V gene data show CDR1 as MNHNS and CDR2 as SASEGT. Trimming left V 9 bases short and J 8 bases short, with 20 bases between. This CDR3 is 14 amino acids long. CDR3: CASERAFESEPQHF. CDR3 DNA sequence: TGTGCCAGTGAACGGGCCTTCGAGTCCGAGCCCCAGCATTTT.

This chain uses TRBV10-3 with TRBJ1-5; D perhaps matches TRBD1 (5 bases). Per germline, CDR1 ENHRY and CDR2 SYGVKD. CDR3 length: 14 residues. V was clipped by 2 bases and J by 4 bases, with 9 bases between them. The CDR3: CAISERGGNQPQHF. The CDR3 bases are TGTGCCATCAGTGAGAGGGGTGGTAATCAGCCCCAGCATTTT.

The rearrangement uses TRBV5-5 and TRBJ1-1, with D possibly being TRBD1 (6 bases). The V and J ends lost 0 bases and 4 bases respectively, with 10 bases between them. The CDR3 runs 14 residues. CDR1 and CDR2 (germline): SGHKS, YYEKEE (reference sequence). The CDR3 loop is CASSLDRVRTEAFF. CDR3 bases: TGTGCCAGCAGCTTGGACAGGGTCCGCACTGAAGCTTTCTTT.

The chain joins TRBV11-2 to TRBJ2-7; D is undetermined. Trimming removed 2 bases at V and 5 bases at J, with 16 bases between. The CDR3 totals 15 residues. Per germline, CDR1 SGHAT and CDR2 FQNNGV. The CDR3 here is CASSLRQPPAHEQYF. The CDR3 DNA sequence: TGTGCCAGCAGCTTAAGGCAACCTCCGGCCCACGAGCAGTACTTC.

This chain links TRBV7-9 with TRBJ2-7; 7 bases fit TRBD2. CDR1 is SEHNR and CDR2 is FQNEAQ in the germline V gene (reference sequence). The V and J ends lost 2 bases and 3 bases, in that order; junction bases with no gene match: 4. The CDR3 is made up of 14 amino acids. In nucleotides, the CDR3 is TGTGCCAGCAGCTTATCCCCTAGCGGCTACGAGCAGTACTTC. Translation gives CASSLSPSGYEQYF.

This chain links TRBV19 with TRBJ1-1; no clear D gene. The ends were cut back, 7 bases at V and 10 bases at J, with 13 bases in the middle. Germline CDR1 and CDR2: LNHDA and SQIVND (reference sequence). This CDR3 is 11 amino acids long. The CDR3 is CASMGPSGAFF. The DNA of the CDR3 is TGTGCCAGTATGGGCCCCTCAGGAGCTTTCTTT.

The DNA for the CDR3 is TGTGCCAGCAGCTCCGGACAGGCTAATGAAAAACTGTTTTTT. It encodes CASSSGQANEKLFF. The genes are TRBV7-9 and TRBJ1-4; TRBD1 agrees at 7 bases. The germline V gene encodes CDR1 SEHNR and CDR2 FQNEAQ (reference sequence). Trimming at V came to 4 bases and at J to 3 bases, leaving 2 bases not matched to a gene. This CDR3 contains 14 residues. Variable domain in full (rest from reference TRBV7-9 and TRBJ1-4): DTGVSQNPRHKITKRGQNVTFRCDPISEHNRLYWYRQTLGQGPEFLTYFQNEAQLEKSRLLSDRFSAERPKGSFSTLEIQRTEQGDSAMYLCASSSGQANEKLFFGSGTQLSVL.

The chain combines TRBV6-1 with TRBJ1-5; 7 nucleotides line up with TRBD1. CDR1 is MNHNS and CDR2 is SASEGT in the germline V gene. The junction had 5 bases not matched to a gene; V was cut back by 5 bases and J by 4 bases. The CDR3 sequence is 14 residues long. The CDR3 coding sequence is TGTGCCAGCAGTACCGGGACAGAGAATCAGCCCCAGCATTTT. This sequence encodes CASSTGTENQPQHF.

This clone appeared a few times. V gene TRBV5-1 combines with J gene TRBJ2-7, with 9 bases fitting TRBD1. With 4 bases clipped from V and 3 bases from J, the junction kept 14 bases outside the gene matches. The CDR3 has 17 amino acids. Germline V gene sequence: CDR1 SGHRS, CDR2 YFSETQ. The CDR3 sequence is CASSTGQGNVGGYEQYF. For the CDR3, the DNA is TGCGCCAGCAGCACGGGACAGGGTAATGTTGGTGGCTACGAGCAGTACTTC.

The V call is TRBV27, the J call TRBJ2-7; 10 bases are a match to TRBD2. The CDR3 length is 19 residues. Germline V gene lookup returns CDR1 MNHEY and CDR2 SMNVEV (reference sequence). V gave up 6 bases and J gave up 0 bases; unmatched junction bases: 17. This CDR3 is CASSPRAGASGSFSYEQYF. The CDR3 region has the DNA TGTGCCAGCAGCCCACGCGCCGGGGCTAGCGGGAGCTTCTCCTACGAGCAGTACTTC.

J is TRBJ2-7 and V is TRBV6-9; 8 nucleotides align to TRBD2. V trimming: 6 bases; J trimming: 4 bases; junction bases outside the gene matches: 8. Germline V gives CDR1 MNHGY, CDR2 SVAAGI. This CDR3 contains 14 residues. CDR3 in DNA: TGTGCCAGCAGGAAGCGGGAGTTGTGGTACGAGCAGTACTTC. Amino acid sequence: CASRKRELWYEQYF.

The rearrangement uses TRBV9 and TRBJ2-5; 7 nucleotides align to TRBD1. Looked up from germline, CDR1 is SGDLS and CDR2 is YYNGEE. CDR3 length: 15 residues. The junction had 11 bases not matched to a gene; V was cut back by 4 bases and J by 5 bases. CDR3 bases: TGTGCCAGCAGCTTCTCCCTAGGGGGCGGGGAGACCCAGTACTTC. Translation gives CASSFSLGGGETQYF.

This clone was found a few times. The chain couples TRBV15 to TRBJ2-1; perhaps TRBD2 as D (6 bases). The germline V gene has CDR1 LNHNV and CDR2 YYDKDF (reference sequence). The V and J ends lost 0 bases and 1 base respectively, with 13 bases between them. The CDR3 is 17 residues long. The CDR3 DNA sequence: TGTGCCACCAGCAGAGAGTCGGCGGGACGGTCCTACAATGAGCAGTTCTTC. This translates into CATSRESAGRSYNEQFF.

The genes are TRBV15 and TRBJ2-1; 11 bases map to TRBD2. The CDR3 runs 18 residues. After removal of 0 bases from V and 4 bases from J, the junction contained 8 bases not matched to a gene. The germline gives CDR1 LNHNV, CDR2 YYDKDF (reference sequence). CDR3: CATSREGIAGGPYNEQFF. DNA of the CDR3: TGTGCCACCAGCAGAGAGGGTATAGCGGGAGGGCCTTACAATGAGCAGTTCTTC.

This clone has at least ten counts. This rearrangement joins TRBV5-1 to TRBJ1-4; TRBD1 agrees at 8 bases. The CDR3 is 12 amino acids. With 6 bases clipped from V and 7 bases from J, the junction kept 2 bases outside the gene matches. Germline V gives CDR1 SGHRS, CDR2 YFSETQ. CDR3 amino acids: CASTTGGEKLFF. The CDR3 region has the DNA TGCGCCAGCACCACAGGGGGTGAAAAACTGTTTTTT.

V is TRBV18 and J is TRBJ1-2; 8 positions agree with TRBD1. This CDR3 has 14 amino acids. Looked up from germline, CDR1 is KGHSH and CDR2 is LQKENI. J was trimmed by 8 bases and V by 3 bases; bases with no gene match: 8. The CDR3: CASSPPRDRGGYTF. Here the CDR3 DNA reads TGTGCCAGCTCACCCCCCCGCGACAGGGGAGGCTACACCTTC.

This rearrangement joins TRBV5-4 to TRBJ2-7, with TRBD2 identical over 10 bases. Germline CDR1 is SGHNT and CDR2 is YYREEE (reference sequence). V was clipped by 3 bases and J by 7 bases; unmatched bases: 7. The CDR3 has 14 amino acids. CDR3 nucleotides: TGTGCCAGCAGCTCTTTAGCGGGAGGAATTGAGCAGTACTTC. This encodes CASSSLAGGIEQYF.

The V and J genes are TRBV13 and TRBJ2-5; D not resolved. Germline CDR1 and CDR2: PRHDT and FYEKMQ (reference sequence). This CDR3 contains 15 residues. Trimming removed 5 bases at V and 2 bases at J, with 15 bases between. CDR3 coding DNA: TGTGCCAGCAGCCTTGAAACCTTTGGACAAGAGACCCAGTACTTC. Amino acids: CASSLETFGQETQYF.

The CDR3 here is CASGSRTDTQYF. The CDR3 bases are TGTGCTAGTGGTTCGAGGACTGATACGCAGTATTTT. The rearrangement links TRBV12-5 to TRBJ2-3, with a possible D match to TRBD2 (5 bases). The V gene's germline CDR1 is LGHNT and CDR2 FRNRAP. The CDR3 length is 12 residues. V was shortened by 4 bases and J by 6 bases, with 8 bases between the two germline ends.

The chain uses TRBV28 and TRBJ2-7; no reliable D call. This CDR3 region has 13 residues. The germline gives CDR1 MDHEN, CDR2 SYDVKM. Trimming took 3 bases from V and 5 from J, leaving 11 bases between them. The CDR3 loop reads CASSFTLVHEQYF. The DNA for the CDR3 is TGTGCCAGCAGTTTCACCCTAGTCCACGAGCAGTACTTC.

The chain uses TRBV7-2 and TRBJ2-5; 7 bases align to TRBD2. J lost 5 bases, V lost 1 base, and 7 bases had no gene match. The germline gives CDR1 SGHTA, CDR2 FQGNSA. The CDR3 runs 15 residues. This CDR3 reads CASSLGGGGDETQYF. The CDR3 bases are TGTGCCAGCAGCTTAGGCGGGGGAGGTGACGAGACCCAGTACTTC.

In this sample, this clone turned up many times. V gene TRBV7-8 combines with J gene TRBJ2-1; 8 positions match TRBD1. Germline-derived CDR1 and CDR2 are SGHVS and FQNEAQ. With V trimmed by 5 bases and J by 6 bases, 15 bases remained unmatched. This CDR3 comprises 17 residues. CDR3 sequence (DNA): TGTGCCAGCAGCGAACGCTCCGGGACAGGACTGTTCAATGAGCAGTTCTTC. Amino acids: CASSERSGTGLFNEQFF.

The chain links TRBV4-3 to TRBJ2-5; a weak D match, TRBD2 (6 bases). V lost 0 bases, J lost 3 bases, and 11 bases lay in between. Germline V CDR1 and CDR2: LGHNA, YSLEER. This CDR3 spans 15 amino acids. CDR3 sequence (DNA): TGCGCCAGCAGCCAAGATGGCAGGAGGGAAGAGACCCAGTACTTC. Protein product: CASSQDGRREETQYF.

The CDR3 bases are TGTGCCAGCAGCACGAGTTCGGGCGGCTACGAGCAGTACTTC. This translates into CASSTSSGGYEQYF. The chain combines TRBV9 with TRBJ2-7; no clear D gene. With 4 bases removed from V and 3 bases from J, the gap between germline ends came to 14 bases. This CDR3 is built from 14 residues. Germline V CDR1 and CDR2: SGDLS, YYNGEE.

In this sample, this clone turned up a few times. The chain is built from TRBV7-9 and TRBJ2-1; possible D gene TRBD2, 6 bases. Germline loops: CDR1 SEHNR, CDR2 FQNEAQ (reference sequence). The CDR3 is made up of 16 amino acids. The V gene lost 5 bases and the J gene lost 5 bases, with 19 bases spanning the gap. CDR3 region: CASSPFGSGTHNEQFF. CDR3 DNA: TGTGCCAGCAGCCCCTTTGGTTCAGGGACTCACAATGAGCAGTTCTTC.

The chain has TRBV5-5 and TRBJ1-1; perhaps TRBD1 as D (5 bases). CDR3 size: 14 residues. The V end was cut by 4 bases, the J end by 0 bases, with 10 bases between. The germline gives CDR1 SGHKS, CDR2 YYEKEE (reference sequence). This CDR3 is CASSLGGLNTEAFF. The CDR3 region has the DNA TGTGCCAGCAGCCTCGGGGGATTGAACACTGAAGCTTTCTTT.

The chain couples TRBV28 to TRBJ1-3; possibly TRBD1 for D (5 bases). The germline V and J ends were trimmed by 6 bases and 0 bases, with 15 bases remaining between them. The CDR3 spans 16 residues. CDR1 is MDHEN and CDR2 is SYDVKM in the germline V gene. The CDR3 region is CASSPEIGGSGNTIYF. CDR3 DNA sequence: TGTGCCAGCAGCCCAGAGATCGGGGGCTCTGGAAACACCATATATTTT.

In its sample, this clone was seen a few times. CDR3 sequence (DNA): TGCAGCGCCCAGCAAGGGGACAGTTACAATGAGCAGTTCTTC. Amino acids: CSAQQGDSYNEQFF. J is TRBJ2-1 and V is TRBV29-1; 7 positions agree with TRBD1. This CDR3 comprises 14 residues. Trimming cost V 7 bases and J 4 bases; bases outside gene matches: 10. Germline CDR1 is SQVTM and CDR2 is ANQGSEA.

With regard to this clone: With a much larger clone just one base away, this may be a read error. The CDR3 bases are TGTGCCAGCACCAGGACAGGGTTCTTCGATCAGCCCCAGCATTTT. Protein product: CASTRTGFFDQPQHF. The genes are TRBV6-1 and TRBJ1-5, with 8 bases matching TRBD1. CDR1 is MNHNS and CDR2 is SASEGT in the germline V gene. The V and J ends lost 7 bases and 5 bases, in that order; junction bases with no gene match: 10. CDR3 length: 15 amino acids.